This entry lists 8 T cell receptor beta chains sequenced from one sample in a study of T cell repertoires and HLA-DP antigens. The protocol was immunoSEQ multiplex PCR, while the TCRdb copy is restricted to in-frame clones and leaves out a portion. The sample holds around 110,000 clones, 80% to 95% seen once. These receptors have no known antigen. Material for sequencing was CD4+ T cells from PBMCs. The receptors here all came from a woman aged 18-30 years in good health and CMV-seronegative.

The V gene is TRBV29-1, the J gene TRBJ2-3; 8 bases align to TRBD1. CDR3 size: 16 residues. V was clipped by 2 bases and J by 2 bases; unmatched bases: 9. Germline-derived CDR1 and CDR2 are SQVTM and ANQGSEA. CDR3 nucleotide sequence: TGCAGCGTTGAACGCCAGACAGGGGCGAACACAGATACGCAGTATTTT. This encodes CSVERQTGANTDTQYF.

This chain uses TRBV6-5 with TRBJ2-7; the match to TRBD1 covers 9 bases. Trimming removed 6 bases from V and 5 bases from J; junction bases left unmatched: 8. The CDR3 sequence is 14 residues long. CDR1 MNHEY and CDR2 SVGAGI come from the germline V gene. CDR3: CASSRGQGSDEQYF. The DNA for the CDR3 is TGTGCCAGCAGCCGAGGACAGGGGTCAGACGAGCAGTACTTC.

The chain uses TRBV29-1 and TRBJ1-5; 7 nucleotides align to TRBD1. The CDR3 sequence is 13 residues long. Germline trimming cut 6 bases from V and 2 bases from J; bases unmatched to any gene: 4. The germline CDR1 and CDR2 sequences are SQVTM and ANQGSEA. The CDR3 sequence: CSVQTGGNQPQHF. CDR3 DNA sequence: TGCAGCGTACAAACAGGGGGCAATCAGCCCCAGCATTTT.

The genes are TRBV25-1 and TRBJ2-7, with D unclear. In germline, CDR1 is MGHDK, CDR2 SYGVNS. The CDR3 totals 13 residues. V shed 1 base and J shed 4 bases, with 8 bases lying between them. The CDR3 spells CASSESRKYEQYF. The CDR3 DNA is TGTGCCAGCAGTGAATCTCGGAAGTACGAGCAGTACTTC.

The chain joins TRBV4-1 to TRBJ2-3; D unresolved. V lost 0 bases and J lost 4, with 5 bases in between. This CDR3 region has 13 residues. Germline CDR1 reads MGHRA; CDR2 reads YSYEKL. The CDR3 sequence: CASSQDLADTQYF. CDR3 nucleotides: TGCGCCAGCAGCCAAGATCTAGCAGATACGCAGTATTTT.

The chain combines TRBV7-2 with TRBJ2-6; maybe TRBD1 (5 bases). Germline lookup yields CDR1 SGHTA and CDR2 FQGNSA. The CDR3 extends over 18 amino acids. Trimming took 0 bases from V and 3 from J, leaving 15 bases between them. CDR3: CASSLARTAQGGANVLTF. The CDR3 nucleotides read TGTGCCAGCAGCTTAGCCCGGACGGCCCAGGGTGGGGCCAACGTCCTGACTTTC. The whole variable domain, filled in from reference TRBV7-2 and TRBJ2-6, reads GAGVSQSPSNKVTEKGKDVELRCDPISGHTALYWYRQSLGQGLEFLIYFQGNSAPDKSGLPSDRFSAERTGGSVSTLTIQRTQQEDSAVYLCASSLARTAQGGANVLTFGAGSRLTVL.

This chain joins TRBV25-1 and TRBJ1-2, with a possible D match to TRBD1 (5 bases). CDR1 MGHDK and CDR2 SYGVNS come from the germline V gene. This CDR3 is built from 15 residues. The germline V and J ends were trimmed by 1 base and 1 base, with 10 bases remaining between them. CDR3 residues: CASSESGAFNYGYTF. The CDR3 DNA is TGTGCCAGCAGTGAATCCGGGGCGTTTAACTATGGCTACACCTTC.

The count of this clone is one. V gene TRBV7-6 combines with J gene TRBJ2-2, with D perhaps matching TRBD2 (5 bases). The CDR3 is 15 residues long. V lost 1 base and J 4 bases, leaving 10 bases between the germline ends. CDR1 and CDR2 from the germline V gene are SGHVS and FNYEAQ. Here the CDR3 reads CASSLVPRGTGELFF. In nucleotides, the CDR3 is TGTGCCAGCAGCTTAGTCCCCCGGGGCACCGGGGAGCTGTTTTTT.